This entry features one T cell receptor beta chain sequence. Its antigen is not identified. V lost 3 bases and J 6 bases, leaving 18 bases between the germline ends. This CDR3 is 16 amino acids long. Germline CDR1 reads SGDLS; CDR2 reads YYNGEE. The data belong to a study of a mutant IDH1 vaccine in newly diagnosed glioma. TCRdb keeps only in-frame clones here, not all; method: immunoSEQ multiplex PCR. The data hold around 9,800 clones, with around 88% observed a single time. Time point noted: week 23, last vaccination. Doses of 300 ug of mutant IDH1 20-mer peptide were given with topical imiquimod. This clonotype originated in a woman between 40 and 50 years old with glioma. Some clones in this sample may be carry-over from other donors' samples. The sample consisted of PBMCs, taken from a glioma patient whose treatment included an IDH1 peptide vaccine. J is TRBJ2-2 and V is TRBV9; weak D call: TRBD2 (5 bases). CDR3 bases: TGTGCCAGCAGCGAACAGCCGGGGTACGGGGCCGGGGAGCTGTTTTTT. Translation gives CASSEQPGYGAGELFF.